This TCR beta chain was documented in a study of beta chain features in type 1 diabetes. Points from the study as a whole: It was among patients, rather than healthy donors, that naive, central memory and Treg TCRB repertoires appeared more similar. Patients with Type 1 diabetes showed moderately but significantly shorter TCRB CDR3s in all four CD4+ subsets. HLA effects on TCRB rearrangement stayed unresolved here.

CD4+ cells of the naive, central memory, regulatory and stem cell-like memory types were sorted via CD45RO/CCR7/CD25/CD127/CD95/CD27. As to this clone: Its matching antigen is unknown.

CDR3 length equals 12 residues. Per the germline V gene, CDR1 is SQVTM and CDR2 is ANQGSEA. V gave up 7 bases and J gave up 7 bases, with 16 bases separating them. The isolated RNA, all of it, was reverse transcribed, so expressed TCRB transcripts were what got sequenced. Only in-frame clones appear in the TCRdb table, and some are missing; sequencing was by immunoSEQ multiplex PCR. The data show a few hundred thousand clones, 11% to 15% seen once. This chain joins TRBV29-1 and TRBJ1-2; D is perhaps TRBD1 (6 bases). The specimen was naive CD4+ T cells from blood. The clonotype originates from a man aged 30 to 39 in good health. This CDR3 is CSASTGRGGYTF. The CDR3 nucleotides read TGCAGCGCCTCAACAGGGCGGGGTGGCTACACCTTC.